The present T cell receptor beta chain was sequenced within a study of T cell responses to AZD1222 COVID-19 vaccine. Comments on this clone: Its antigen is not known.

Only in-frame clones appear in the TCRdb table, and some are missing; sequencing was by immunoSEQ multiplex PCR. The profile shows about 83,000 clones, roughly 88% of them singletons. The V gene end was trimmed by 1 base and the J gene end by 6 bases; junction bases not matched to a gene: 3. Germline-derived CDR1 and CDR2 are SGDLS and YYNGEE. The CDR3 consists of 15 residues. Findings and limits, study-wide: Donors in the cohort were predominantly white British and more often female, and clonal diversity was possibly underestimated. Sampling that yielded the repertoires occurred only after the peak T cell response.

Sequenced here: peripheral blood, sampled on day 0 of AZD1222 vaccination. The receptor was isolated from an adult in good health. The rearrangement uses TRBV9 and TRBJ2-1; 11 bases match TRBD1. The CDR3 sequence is CASSVIGTGGNEQFF. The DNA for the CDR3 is TGTGCCAGCAGCGTAATAGGGACAGGGGGCAATGAGCAGTTCTTC.